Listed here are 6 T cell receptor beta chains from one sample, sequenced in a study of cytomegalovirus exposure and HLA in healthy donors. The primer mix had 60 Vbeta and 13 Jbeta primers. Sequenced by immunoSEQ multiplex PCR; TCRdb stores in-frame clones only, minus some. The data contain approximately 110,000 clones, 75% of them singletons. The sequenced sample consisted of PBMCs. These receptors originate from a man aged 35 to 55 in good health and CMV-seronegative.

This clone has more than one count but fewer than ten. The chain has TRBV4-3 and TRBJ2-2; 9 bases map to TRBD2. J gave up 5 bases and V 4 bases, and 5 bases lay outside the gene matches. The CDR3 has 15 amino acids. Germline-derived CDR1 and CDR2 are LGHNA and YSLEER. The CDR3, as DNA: TGCGCCAGCAGCCCCCGGCTAGCGGGGACCGGGGAGCTGTTTTTT. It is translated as CASSPRLAGTGELFF.

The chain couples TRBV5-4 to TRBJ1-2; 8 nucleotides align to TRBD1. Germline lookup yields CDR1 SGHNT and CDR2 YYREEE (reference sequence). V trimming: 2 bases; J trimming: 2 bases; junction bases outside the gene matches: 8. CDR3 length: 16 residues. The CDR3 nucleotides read TGTGCCAGCAGCTTCGACATAGGACAGGGCAACTATGGCTACACCTTC. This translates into CASSFDIGQGNYGYTF.

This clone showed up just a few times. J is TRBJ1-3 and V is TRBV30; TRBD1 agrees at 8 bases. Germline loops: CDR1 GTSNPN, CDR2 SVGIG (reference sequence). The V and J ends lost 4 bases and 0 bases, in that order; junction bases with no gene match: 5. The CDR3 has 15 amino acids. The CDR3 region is CAWTGQAVSGNTIYF. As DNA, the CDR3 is TGTGCCTGGACGGGACAGGCCGTCTCTGGAAACACCATATATTTT.

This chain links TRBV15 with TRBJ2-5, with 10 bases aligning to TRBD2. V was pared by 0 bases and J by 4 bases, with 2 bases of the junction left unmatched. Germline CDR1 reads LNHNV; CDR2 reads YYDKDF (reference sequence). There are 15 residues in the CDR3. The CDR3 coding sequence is TGTGCCACCAGCAGAGATGAGCGGGGGGGAGAGACCCAGTACTTC. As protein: CATSRDERGGETQYF.

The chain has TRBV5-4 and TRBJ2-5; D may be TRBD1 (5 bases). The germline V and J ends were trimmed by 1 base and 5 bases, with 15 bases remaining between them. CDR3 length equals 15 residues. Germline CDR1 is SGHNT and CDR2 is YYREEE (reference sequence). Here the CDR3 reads CASSLQGGRAETQYF. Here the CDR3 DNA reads TGTGCCAGCAGCTTGCAAGGCGGCAGGGCGGAGACCCAGTACTTC.

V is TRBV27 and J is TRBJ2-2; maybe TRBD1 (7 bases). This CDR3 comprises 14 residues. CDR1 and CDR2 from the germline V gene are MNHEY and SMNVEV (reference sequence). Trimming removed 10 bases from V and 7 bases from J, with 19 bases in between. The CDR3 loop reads CATRPGGSFGELFF. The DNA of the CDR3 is TGTGCCACCCGCCCAGGGGGGAGTTTCGGGGAGCTGTTTTTT.